This T cell receptor beta chain was identified in a study of blood T cell repertoires in COVID-19. Study-level background: Sites in the United States, Italy and Spain provided acute and convalescent COVID-19 samples. In each case, the material was cDNA or gDNA derived from T cells, B-cell-depleted T cells, or PBMCs.

The germline CDR1 and CDR2 sequences are KGHSH and LQKENI. The trim removed 3 bases at V and 4 bases at J, leaving 1 base unmatched. The CDR3 has 13 amino acids. In regard to this clone: Additional DNA sequences in this sample encode the identical CDR3.

Original processing methods: Reference gene primers were amplified, and this amplification served to estimate nucleated cell counts. Here immunoSEQ multiplex PCR was the method, and the copy in TCRdb shows in-frame clones only, minus some. V, J and clone size derive from that table, while D and trimming were established from the DNA sequence. The repertoire holds over 90,000 clones, 84% seen once, with 4.5% in the top ten. The specimen sequenced was peripheral blood. The chain is built from TRBV18 and TRBJ1-1, with 8 bases lining up with TRBD1. This sequence was found in a human donor in a cohort sampled during active COVID-19. The DNA for the CDR3 is TGTGCCAGCTCACCCGACAGGGGCACTGAAGCTTTCTTT. It yields the protein CASSPDRGTEAFF. Using reference TRBV18 and TRBJ1-1 for the parts outside the CDR3, the full variable domain is NAGVMQNPRHLVRRRGQEARLRCSPMKGHSHVYWYRQLPEEGLKFMVYLQKENIIDESGMPKERFSAEFPKEGPSILRIQQVVRGDSAAYFCASSPDRGTEAFFGQGTRLTVV.